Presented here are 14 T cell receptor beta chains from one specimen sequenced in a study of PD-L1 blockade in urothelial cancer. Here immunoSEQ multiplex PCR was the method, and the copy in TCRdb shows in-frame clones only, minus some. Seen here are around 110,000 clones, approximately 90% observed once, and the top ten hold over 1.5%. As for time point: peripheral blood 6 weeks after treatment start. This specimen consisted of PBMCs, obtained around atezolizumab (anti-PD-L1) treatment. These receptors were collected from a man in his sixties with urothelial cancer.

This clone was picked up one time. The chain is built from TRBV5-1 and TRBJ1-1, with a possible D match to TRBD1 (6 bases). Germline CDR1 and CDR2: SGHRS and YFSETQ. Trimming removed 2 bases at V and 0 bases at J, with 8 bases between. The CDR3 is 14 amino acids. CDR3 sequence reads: CASSLQGMNTEAFF. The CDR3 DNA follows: TGCGCCAGCAGCTTACAGGGCATGAACACTGAAGCTTTCTTT.

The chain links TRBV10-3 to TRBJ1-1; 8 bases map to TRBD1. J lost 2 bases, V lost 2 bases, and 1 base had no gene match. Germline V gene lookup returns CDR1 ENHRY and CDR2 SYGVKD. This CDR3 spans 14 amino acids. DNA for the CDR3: TGTGCCATCAGTGAGGGGACAGGAAACACTGAAGCTTTCTTT. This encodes CAISEGTGNTEAFF.

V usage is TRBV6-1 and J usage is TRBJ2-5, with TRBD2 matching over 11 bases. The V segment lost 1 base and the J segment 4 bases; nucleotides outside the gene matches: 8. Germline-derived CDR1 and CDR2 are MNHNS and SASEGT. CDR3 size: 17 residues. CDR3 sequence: CASSEVLAGGRGETQYF. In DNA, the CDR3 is TGTGCCAGCAGTGAAGTTTTAGCGGGAGGGCGGGGAGAGACCCAGTACTTC.

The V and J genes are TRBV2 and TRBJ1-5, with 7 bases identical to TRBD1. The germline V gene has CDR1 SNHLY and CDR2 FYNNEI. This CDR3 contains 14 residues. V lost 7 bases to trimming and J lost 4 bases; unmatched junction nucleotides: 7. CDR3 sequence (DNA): TGTGCCAGCATGAGGACAGGAGGGAATCAGCCCCAGCATTTT. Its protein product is CASMRTGGNQPQHF.

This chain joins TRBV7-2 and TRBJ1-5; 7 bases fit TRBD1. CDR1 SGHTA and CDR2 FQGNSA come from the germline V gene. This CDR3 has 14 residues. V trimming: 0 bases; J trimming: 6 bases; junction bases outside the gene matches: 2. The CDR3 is CASSLAQGGQPQHF. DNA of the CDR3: TGTGCCAGCAGCTTAGCCCAGGGGGGTCAGCCCCAGCATTTT.

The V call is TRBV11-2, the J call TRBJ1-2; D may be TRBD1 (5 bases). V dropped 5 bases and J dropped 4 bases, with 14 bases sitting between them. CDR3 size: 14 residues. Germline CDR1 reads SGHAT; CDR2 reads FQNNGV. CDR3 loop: CASSPNLGVYGYTF. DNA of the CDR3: TGTGCCAGCAGCCCTAATCTAGGGGTCTATGGCTACACCTTC.

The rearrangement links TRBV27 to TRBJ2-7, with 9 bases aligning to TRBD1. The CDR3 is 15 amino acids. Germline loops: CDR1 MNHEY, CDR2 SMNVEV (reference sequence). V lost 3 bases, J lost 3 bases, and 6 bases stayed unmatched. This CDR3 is CASSLVRQGVYEQYF. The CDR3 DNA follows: TGTGCCAGCAGTTTGGTAAGACAGGGGGTCTACGAGCAGTACTTC.

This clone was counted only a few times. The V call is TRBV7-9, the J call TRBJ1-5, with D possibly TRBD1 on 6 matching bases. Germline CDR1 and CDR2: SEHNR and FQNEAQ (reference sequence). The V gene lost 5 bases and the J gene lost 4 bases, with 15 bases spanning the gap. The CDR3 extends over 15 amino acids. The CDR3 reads CASSLSGAGNQPQHF. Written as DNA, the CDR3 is TGTGCCAGCAGCCTATCAGGGGCAGGAAATCAGCCCCAGCATTTT.

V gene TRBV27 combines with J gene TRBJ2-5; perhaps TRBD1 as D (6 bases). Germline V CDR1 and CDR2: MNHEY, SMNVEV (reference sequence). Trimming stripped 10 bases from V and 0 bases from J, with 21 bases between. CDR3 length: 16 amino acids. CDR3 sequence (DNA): TGTGCCAAGGGAAGGGGGTCTTTCGAAAACCAAGAGACCCAGTACTTC. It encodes CAKGRGSFENQETQYF.

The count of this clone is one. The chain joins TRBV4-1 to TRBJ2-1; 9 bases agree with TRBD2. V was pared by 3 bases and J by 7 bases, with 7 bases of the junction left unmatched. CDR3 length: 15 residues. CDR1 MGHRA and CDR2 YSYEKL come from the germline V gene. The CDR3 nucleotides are TGCGCCAGCAGCCAGGCTGGACTAGCGAATAATGAGCAGTTCTTC. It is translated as CASSQAGLANNEQFF.

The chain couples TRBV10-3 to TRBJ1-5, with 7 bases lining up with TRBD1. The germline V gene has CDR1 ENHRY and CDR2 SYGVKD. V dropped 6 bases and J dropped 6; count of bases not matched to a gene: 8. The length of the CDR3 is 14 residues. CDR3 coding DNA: TGTGCCATCAGAACAGGGGAGGTAGGTCAGCCCCAGCATTTT. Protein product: CAIRTGEVGQPQHF.

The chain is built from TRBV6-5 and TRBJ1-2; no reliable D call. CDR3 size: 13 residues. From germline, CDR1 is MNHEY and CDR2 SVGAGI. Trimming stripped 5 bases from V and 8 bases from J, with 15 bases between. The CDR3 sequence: CASSAYGVRGYTF. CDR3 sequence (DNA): TGTGCCAGCAGTGCCTACGGGGTACGGGGCTACACCTTC.

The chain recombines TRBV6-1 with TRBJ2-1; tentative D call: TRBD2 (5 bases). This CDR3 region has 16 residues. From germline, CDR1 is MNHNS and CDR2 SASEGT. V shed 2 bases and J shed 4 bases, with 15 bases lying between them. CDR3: CASSEYPTGLYNEQFF. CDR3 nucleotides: TGTGCCAGCAGTGAATATCCCACGGGGTTATACAATGAGCAGTTCTTC.

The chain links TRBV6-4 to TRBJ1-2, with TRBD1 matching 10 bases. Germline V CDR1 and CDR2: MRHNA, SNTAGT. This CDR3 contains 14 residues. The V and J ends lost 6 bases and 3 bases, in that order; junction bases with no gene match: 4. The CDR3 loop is CASRAGTGDYGYTF. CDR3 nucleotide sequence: TGTGCCAGCAGAGCCGGGACAGGGGACTATGGCTACACCTTC.